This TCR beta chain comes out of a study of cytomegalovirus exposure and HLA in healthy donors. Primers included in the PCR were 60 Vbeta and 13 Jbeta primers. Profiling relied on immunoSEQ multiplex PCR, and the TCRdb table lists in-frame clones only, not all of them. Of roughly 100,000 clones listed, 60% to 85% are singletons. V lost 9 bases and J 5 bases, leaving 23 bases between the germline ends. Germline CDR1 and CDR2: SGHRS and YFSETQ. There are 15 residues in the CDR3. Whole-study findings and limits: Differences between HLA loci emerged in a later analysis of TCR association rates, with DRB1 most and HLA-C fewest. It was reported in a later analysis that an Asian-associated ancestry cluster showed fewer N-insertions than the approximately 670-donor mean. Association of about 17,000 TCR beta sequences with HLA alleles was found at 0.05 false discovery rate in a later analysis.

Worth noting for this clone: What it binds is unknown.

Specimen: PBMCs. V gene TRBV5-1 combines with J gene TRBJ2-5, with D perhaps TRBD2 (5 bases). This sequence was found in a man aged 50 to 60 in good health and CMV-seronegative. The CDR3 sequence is CATRPQERPGETQYF. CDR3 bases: TGCGCCACCCGGCCCCAGGAGCGGCCCGGCGAGACCCAGTACTTC.